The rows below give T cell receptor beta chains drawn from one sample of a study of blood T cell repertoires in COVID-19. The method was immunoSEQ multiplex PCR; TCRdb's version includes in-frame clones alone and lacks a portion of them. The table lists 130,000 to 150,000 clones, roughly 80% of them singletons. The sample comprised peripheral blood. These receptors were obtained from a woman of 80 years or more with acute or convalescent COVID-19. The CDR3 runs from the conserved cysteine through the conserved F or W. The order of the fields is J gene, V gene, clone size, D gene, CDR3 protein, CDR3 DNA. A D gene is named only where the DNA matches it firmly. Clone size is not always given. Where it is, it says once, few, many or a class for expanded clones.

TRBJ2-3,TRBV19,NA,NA,CASKAIHGTDTQYF,TGTGCCAGTAAAGCCATCCACGGCACAGATACGCAGTATTTT
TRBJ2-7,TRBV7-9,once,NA,CASSLLSLEQYF,TGTGCCAGCAGCTTATTATCACTCGAGCAGTACTTC
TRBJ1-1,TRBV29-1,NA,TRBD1,CSAGQGTNTEAFF,TGCAGCGCCGGACAGGGGACGAACACTGAAGCTTTCTTT
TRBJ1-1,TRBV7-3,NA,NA,CASSLSPSVWSEAFF,TGTGCCAGCAGCTTAAGCCCCTCAGTTTGGTCAGAAGCTTTCTTT
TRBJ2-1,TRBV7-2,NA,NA,CASSLVFSSYNEQFF,TGTGCCAGCAGCTTAGTTTTTAGCTCCTACAATGAGCAGTTCTTC
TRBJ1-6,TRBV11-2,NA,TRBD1,CASSRQGNSPLHF,TGTGCCAGCAGCCGACAGGGAAATTCACCCCTCCACTTT
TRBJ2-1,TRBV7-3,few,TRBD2,CASSHWGLAKFF,TGTGCCAGCAGCCACTGGGGACTAGCCAAGTTCTTC
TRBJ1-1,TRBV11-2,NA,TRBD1,CASSLGGTAFEAFF,TGTGCCAGCAGCTTGGGCGGGACAGCGTTTGAAGCTTTCTTT
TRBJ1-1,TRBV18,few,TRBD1,CASSPPGQGAPLLDTEAFF,TGTGCCAGCTCACCACCGGGACAGGGGGCGCCATTGTTGGACACTGAAGCTTTCTTT
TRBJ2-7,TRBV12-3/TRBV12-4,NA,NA,CASSLQGHEQYF,TGTGCCAGCAGTTTGCAGGGGCACGAGCAGTACTTC
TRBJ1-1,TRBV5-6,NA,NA,CASSLTGSEAFF,TGTGCCAGCAGCTTGACAGGGTCTGAAGCTTTCTTT
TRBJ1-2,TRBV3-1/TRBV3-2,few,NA,CASSQLPGTRGDGYTF,TGTGCCAGCAGCCAACTGCCAGGGACACGTGGTGATGGCTACACCTTC
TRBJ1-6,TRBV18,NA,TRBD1,CASSPDRVEGSPLHF,TGTGCCAGCTCACCCGACAGGGTAGAAGGATCACCCCTCCACTTT
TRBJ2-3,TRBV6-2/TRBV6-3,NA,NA,CASSGPIYTQYF,TGTGCCAGCAGTGGCCCGATATATACGCAGTATTTT
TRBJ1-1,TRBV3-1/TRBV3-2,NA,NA,CASSQGQGSNTEAFF,TGTGCCAGCAGCCAAGGCCAGGGGTCGAACACTGAAGCTTTCTTT
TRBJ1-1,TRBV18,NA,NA,CASSPMSGKSTEAFF,TGTGCCAGCTCACCAATGTCAGGGAAGAGCACTGAAGCTTTCTTT
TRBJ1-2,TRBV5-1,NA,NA,CASSLTETNGYTF,TGCGCCAGCAGCTTGACAGAGACGAATGGCTACACCTTC
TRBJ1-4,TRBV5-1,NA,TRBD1,CASSQRQGREKLFF,TGCGCCAGCAGCCAAAGACAGGGAAGAGAAAAACTGTTTTTT
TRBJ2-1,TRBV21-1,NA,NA,CASSTKWGDSEQFF,TGTGCCAGCAGCACCAAATGGGGCGACAGTGAGCAGTTCTTC
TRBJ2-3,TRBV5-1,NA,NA,CASSPGGGTDTQYF,TGCGCCAGCAGCCCGGGGGGCGGTACAGATACGCAGTATTTT
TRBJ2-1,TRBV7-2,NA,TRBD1,CASSPQPPGTAYNEQFF,TGTGCCAGCAGCCCGCAGCCTCCGGGGACAGCCTACAATGAGCAGTTCTTC